This T cell receptor beta chain was observed in a study of cytomegalovirus exposure and HLA in healthy donors. Across the whole study: Earlier results showed roughly 120 million unique TCR beta sequences derived from roughly 180 million T cells. Study-wide results and caveats: About 87% or about 30% of the time was how often most TCR beta V segments were productive, according to an earlier analysis. HLA restriction was apparent for most CMV-associated TCR beta chains in a later analysis.

PCR employed 60 Vbeta and 13 Jbeta primers. Profiled with immunoSEQ multiplex PCR; TCRdb holds only in-frame clones, not every one. The sample lists approximately 30,000 clones, around two fifths occurring once. The CDR3 has 9 residues. The V end was cut by 7 bases, the J end by 12 bases, with 12 bases between. Germline V gene lookup returns CDR1 DFQATT and CDR2 SNEGSKA (reference sequence). For this clone: Antigen: not known.

The TCR was taken from a woman aged 45 to 65 in good health and CMV-seronegative. Sample: PBMCs. The chain couples TRBV20-1 to TRBJ1-1; possible D gene TRBD1, 5 bases. The CDR3 region is CSVFRGTFF. The CDR3 DNA sequence: TGCAGTGTTTTTCGGGGGACTTTCTTT.